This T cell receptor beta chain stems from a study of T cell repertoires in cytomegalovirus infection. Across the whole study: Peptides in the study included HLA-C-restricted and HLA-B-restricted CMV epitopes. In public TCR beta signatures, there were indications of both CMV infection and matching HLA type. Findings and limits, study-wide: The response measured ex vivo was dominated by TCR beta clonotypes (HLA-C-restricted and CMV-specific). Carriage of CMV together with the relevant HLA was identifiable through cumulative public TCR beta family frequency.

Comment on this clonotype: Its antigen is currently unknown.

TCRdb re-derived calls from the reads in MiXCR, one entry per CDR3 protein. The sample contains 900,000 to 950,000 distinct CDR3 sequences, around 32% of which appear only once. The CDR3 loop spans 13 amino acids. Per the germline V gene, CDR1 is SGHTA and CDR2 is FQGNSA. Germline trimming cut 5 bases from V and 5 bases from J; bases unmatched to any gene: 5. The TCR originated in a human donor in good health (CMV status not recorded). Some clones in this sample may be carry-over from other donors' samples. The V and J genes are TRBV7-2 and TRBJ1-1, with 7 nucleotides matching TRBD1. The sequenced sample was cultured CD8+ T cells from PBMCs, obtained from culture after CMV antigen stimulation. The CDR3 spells CASSRGGLTEAFF. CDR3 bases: TGTGCCAGCAGCAGAGGGGGCTTAACTGAAGCTTTCTTT. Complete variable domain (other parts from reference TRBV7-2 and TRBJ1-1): GAGVSQSPSNKVTEKGKDVELRCDPISGHTALYWYRQSLGQGLEFLIYFQGNSAPDKSGLPSDRFSAERTGGSVSTLTIQRTQQEDSAVYLCASSRGGLTEAFFGQGTRLTVV.